This T cell receptor beta chain is drawn from a study of molecular identifiers for immune sequencing clone quantification. Study-level results: Clones above 20 RNA copies contained over 97% of effector molecules and under 1% of naive molecules.

The CDR3 runs to 14 residues. Trimming removed 3 bases from V and 5 bases from J, with 11 bases in between. Only a few counts were recorded for this clonotype. The antigen remains undetermined. TCRdb reprocessed the PCR reads via MiXCR and lists one record per CDR3 protein. The profile shows a few hundred thousand distinct CDR3 sequences, around 23% of them singletons. The V call is TRBV12-3 or TRBV12-4, the J call TRBJ2-1; a weak D match, TRBD2 (6 bases). The source of this sequence is a human donor in good health. Some libraries in this study had Jurkat cell RNA spiked in. Input material: naive CD8+ T cells from blood, with Jurkat cell RNA spiked in. Subset noted: FACS-sorted CD8+CD4-CCR7+CD45RA+ naive T cells. DNA of the CDR3: TGTGCCAGCAGTTTTACTAGCAGAAACAATGAGCAGTTCTTC. Translating it yields CASSFTSRNNEQFF.